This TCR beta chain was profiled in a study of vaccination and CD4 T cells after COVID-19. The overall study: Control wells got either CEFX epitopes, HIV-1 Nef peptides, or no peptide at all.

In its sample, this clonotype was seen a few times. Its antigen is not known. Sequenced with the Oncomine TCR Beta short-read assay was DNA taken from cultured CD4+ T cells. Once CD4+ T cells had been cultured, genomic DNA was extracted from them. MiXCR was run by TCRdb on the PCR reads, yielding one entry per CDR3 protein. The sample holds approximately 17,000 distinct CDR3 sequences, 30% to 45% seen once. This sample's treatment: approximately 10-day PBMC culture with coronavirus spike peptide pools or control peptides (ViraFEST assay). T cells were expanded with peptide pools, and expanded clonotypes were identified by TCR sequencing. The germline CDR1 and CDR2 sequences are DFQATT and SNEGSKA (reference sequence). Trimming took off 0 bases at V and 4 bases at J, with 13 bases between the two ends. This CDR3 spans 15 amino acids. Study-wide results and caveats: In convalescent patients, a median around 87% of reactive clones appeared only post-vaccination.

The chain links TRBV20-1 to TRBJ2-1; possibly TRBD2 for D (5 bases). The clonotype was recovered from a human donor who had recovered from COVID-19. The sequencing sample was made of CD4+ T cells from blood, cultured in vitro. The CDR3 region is CSARDSPSRYNEQFF. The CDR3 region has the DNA TGCAGTGCTAGAGATTCCCCTAGCAGATACAATGAGCAGTTCTTC.